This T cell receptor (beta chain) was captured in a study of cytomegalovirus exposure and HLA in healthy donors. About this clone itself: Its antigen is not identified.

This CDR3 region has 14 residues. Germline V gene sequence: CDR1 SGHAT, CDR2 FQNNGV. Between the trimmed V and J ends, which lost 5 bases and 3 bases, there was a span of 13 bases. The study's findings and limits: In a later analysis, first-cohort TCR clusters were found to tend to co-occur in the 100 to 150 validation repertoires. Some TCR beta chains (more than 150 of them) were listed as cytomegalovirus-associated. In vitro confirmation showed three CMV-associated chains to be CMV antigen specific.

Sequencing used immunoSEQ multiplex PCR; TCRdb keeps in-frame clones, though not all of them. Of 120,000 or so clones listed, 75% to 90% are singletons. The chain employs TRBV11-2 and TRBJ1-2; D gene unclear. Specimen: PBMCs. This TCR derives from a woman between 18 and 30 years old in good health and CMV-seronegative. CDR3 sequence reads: CASSQPGSYYGYTF. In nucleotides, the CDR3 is TGTGCCAGCAGCCAACCCGGGTCTTACTATGGCTACACCTTC.